The clone carrying this T cell receptor (beta chain) was found once. The CDR3 is 15 amino acids. CDR1 is LNHDA and CDR2 is SQIVND in the germline V gene (reference sequence). Trimming pared 10 bases from V and 2 bases from J, leaving 20 bases between. Clones were read by immunoSEQ multiplex PCR, and TCRdb kept only the in-frame ones, dropping some. This table holds 150,000 to 200,000 clones, approximately 90% found once. This entry comes from a study of control samples from healthy donors and cancer patients. This receptor was identified in a man younger than 45 in good health. The rearrangement links TRBV19 to TRBJ1-2, with D uncertain. Material: blood. CDR3 DNA sequence: TGTGCCACCGCACCGGGAGACTTAAGGAACTATGGCTACACCTTC. Residues: CATAPGDLRNYGYTF.